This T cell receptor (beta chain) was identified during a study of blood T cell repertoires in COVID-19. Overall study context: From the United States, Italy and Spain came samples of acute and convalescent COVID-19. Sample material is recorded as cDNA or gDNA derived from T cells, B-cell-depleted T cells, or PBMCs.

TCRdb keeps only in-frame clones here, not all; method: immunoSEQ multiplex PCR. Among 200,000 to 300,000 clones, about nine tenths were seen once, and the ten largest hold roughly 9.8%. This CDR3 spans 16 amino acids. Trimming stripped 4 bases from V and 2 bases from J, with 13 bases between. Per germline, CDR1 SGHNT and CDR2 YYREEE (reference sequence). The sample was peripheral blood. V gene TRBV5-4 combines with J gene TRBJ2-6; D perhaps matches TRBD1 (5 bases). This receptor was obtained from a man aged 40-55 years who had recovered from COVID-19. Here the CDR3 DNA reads TGTGCCAGCAGCCTATTAGTAGGGGCTGGGGCCAACGTCCTGACTTTC. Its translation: CASSLLVGAGANVLTF.